This paragraph reports one T cell receptor beta chain. The target antigen is unknown. The table came from immunoSEQ multiplex PCR; TCRdb's copy has only in-frame clones and leaves some out. This table holds roughly 90,000 clones, about nine tenths found once. The data stem from a study of T cells in localized non-small cell lung cancer. Broader study findings: Uninvolved adjacent lung showed the highest T cell clonality, exceeding tumor. Sequencing, confined to only one tumor region, leaves heterogeneity possible. Appearance in adjacent lung was seen for a median approximately 58 of the top 100 tumor clones.

The clonotype originates from a woman between 40 and 69 years old with stage II squamous cell lung carcinoma. The material was PBMCs, obtained before any cancer treatment.

This CDR3 reads CASSEERNQPQHF. The CDR3 coding sequence is TGTGCCAGCAGTGAGGAGCGGAATCAGCCCCAGCATTTT. The chain recombines TRBV6-1 with TRBJ1-5; D is undetermined. Germline V gene lookup returns CDR1 MNHNS and CDR2 SASEGT. The CDR3 has 13 amino acids. V was shortened by 3 bases and J by 4 bases, with 7 bases between the two germline ends.